A single T cell receptor beta chain is shown here with its context. Its antigen is undetermined. These data belong to a study of cytomegalovirus exposure and HLA in healthy donors. Germline V gene sequence: CDR1 SEHNR, CDR2 FQNEAQ (reference sequence). This CDR3 is 17 amino acids long. The V gene lost 5 bases and the J gene lost 3 bases, with 23 bases spanning the gap. Vbeta (60) and Jbeta (13) primers were used in the PCR. Generated by immunoSEQ multiplex PCR, the TCRdb table keeps only in-frame clones and is missing some. The table records 250,000 to 350,000 clones, about 80% of them present only once. Study results and caveats: Per published accounts, TCR beta sequences correctly predicted the HLA-A and HLA-B alleles of most subjects.

Input material: PBMCs. The chain joins TRBV7-9 to TRBJ2-7, with a possible D match to TRBD2 (5 bases). This sequence was found in a girl aged 2 to 10 in good health and CMV-seronegative. The CDR3 bases are TGTGCCAGCAGCACGCCGACTAAGGGCGTGAGAATCTACGAGCAGTACTTC. It is translated as CASSTPTKGVRIYEQYF.